A single sample gave rise to the 9 T cell receptor beta chains below, sequenced in a study of T cell responses to AZD1222 COVID-19 vaccine (dated by TCRdb to the early 2020s). The library relied on the immunoSEQ multiplex PCR assay. The source is immuneACCESS, and TCRdb retained only in-frame sequences with V and J called. Part of the clones is not carried over; for the studies checked, unresolved V genes explain less than half of this, and the remainder is unexplained. Recorded for this sample are more than 90,000 clones; around 83% of them occurred a single time. The top ten constitute about 1.5% of the sample. The time point label, as the study defines it: baseline before first vaccination. The specimen was peripheral blood, collected on day 0 of AZD1222 vaccination. The origin of the receptors is an adult in good health.

This clone showed up just a few times. This chain connects TRBV13 to TRBJ2-7; D unclear. This CDR3 has 12 amino acids. CDR1 is PRHDT and CDR2 is FYEKMQ in the germline V gene (reference sequence). Trimming removed 4 bases from V and 5 bases from J, with 9 bases in between. This CDR3 is CASSSLGNEQYF. The CDR3 nucleotides are TGTGCCAGCAGCTCCCTGGGGAACGAGCAGTACTTC.

The V and J genes are TRBV6-5 and TRBJ2-2; perhaps TRBD2 as D (5 bases). Germline assignment: CDR1 MNHEY and CDR2 SVGAGI. The germline V and J ends were trimmed by 2 bases and 7 bases, with 8 bases remaining between them. The CDR3 runs 13 residues. CDR3 region: CASSYGGGGELFF. CDR3 nucleotides: TGTGCCAGCAGTTACGGAGGCGGCGGGGAGCTGTTTTTT.

The genes are TRBV6-1 and TRBJ1-5; no reliable D call. Trimming stripped 2 bases from V and 1 base from J, with 9 bases between. Per germline, CDR1 MNHNS and CDR2 SASEGT. The CDR3 is 15 residues long. The CDR3 region is CASSEIGLSNQPQHF. CDR3 coding DNA: TGTGCCAGCAGTGAAATAGGTTTAAGCAATCAGCCCCAGCATTTT.

The CDR3 sequence: CASSYQTGIKVMNTEAFF. DNA of the CDR3: TGTGCCAGCAGTTATCAGACAGGGATCAAAGTCATGAACACTGAAGCTTTCTTT. V and J are TRBV28 and TRBJ1-1; TRBD1 matches at 7 bases. The CDR3 runs to 18 residues. Trimming at V came to 4 bases and at J to 0 bases, leaving 14 bases not matched to a gene. CDR1 MDHEN and CDR2 SYDVKM come from the germline V gene.

This clone has a single count. The CDR3 loop reads CAFQLTGGNQPQHF. CDR3 bases: TGTGCCTTTCAATTGACAGGGGGGAATCAGCCCCAGCATTTT. The chain has TRBV30 and TRBJ1-5; 9 bases fit TRBD1. V dropped 7 bases and J dropped 4; count of bases not matched to a gene: 8. Per the germline V gene, CDR1 is GTSNPN and CDR2 is SVGIG (reference sequence). The CDR3 loop spans 14 amino acids.

The chain employs TRBV28 and TRBJ2-7, with TRBD1 matching 9 bases. This CDR3 is built from 16 residues. In germline, CDR1 is MDHEN, CDR2 SYDVKM. The V gene end was trimmed by 4 bases and the J gene end by 1 base; junction bases not matched to a gene: 8. The CDR3 region is CASSSTWTGVSYEQYF. The CDR3 DNA follows: TGTGCCAGCAGTTCCACCTGGACAGGGGTGTCCTACGAGCAGTACTTC.

V usage is TRBV5-8 and J usage is TRBJ1-1; no definite D call. The length of the CDR3 is 14 residues. The germline V gene has CDR1 SGHTS and CDR2 YDEGEE. Between the trimmed V and J ends, which lost 0 bases and 4 bases, there was a span of 10 bases. In nucleotides, the CDR3 is TGTGCCAGCAGCTTGGAAGCGGGTGGCACTGAAGCTTTCTTT. Encoded protein: CASSLEAGGTEAFF.

V usage is TRBV4-1 and J usage is TRBJ1-2; D is undetermined. The CDR3 has 14 residues. In germline, CDR1 is MGHRA, CDR2 YSYEKL. V was cut by 0 bases and J by 4 bases, with 9 bases left in between. The DNA for the CDR3 is TGCGCCAGCAGCCAAGATGAGGGAGGCTATGGCTACACCTTC. This codes for CASSQDEGGYGYTF.

The chain uses TRBV6-5 and TRBJ1-6, with TRBD1 matching over 7 bases. Losses at the gene ends were 9 bases for V and 7 bases for J; bases not matched to a gene: 6. This CDR3 spans 13 amino acids. Germline CDR1 MNHEY, CDR2 SVGAGI. The CDR3 coding sequence is TGTGCCAGTACGCAGGGGGTAAATTCACCCCTCCACTTT. Residues: CASTQGVNSPLHF.